This T cell receptor beta chain was sequenced for a study of beta chain features in type 1 diabetes. Study context: Sorted cells from all samples, numbering roughly 100,000,000, were examined. Notes on the study in general: Across all four CD4+ subsets, people with type 1 diabetes showed modestly shorter TCRB CDR3s. Naive, central memory and Treg TCRB repertoires appeared more alike in patients than in healthy donors.

This clone showed up just once. Its antigen is still unknown. The entirety of the isolated RNA underwent reverse transcription, so expressed TCRB transcripts were sequenced. Clones were read by immunoSEQ multiplex PCR, and TCRdb kept only the in-frame ones, dropping some. This sample yields about 260,000 clones, of which about a fifth are seen a single time; 0.028% belongs to the top ten. V was cut by 0 bases and J by 4 bases, with 9 bases left in between. CDR3 length equals 14 residues. Germline loops: CDR1 LGHNA, CDR2 YSLEER. One heparinised blood draw averaging around 120 mL was given by each donor.

The V gene is TRBV4-3, the J gene TRBJ1-1, with D perhaps matching TRBD1 (5 bases). The clonotype was recovered from a middle-aged woman with type 1 diabetes. The sequenced sample consisted of naive CD4+ T cells from blood. Here the CDR3 DNA reads TGCGCCAGCAGCCAAGAACAGGAGGGCACTGAAGCTTTCTTT. This gives the protein CASSQEQEGTEAFF.